This T cell receptor (beta chain) is from a study of blood T cell repertoires in COVID-19. Sequenced by immunoSEQ multiplex PCR; TCRdb stores in-frame clones only, minus some. The sample yields about 260,000 clones, 75% to 90% seen once. The CDR3 covers 18 residues. Germline values: CDR1 SGHRS, CDR2 YFSETQ. Unmatched junction bases numbered 8, after V lost 4 bases and J lost 2 bases. The receptor was derived from a human donor in a cohort sampled during active COVID-19. The chain combines TRBV5-1 with TRBJ2-1, with 14 bases matching TRBD2. The sequenced sample was peripheral blood. CDR3 sequence: CASSPGLAGATTYNEQFF. Written as DNA, the CDR3 is TGCGCCAGCAGCCCGGGACTAGCGGGGGCTACCACCTACAATGAGCAGTTCTTC.